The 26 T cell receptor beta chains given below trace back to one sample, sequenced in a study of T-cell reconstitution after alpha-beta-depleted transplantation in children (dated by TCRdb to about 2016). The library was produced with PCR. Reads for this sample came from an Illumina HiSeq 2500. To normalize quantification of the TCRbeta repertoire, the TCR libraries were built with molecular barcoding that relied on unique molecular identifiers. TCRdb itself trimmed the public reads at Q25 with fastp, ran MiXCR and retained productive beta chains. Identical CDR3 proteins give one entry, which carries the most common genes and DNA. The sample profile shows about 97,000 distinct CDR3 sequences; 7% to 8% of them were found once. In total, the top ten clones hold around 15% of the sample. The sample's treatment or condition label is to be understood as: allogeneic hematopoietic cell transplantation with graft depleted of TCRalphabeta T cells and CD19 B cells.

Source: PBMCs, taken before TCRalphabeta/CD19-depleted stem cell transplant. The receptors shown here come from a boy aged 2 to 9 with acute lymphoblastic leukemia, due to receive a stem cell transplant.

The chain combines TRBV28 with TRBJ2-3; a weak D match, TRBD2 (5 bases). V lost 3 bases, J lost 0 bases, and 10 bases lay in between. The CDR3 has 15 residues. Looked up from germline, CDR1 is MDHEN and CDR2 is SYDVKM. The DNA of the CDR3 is TGTGCCAGCAGTTTTGGGCGGACTAGCACAGATACGCAGTATTTT. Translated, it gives CASSFGRTSTDTQYF.

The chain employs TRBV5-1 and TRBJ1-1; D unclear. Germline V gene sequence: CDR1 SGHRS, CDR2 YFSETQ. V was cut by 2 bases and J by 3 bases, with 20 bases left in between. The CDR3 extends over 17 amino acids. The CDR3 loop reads CASSFKESLYLDTEAFF. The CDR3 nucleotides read TGCGCCAGCAGCTTTAAGGAGTCCTTGTACTTGGACACTGAAGCTTTCTTT.

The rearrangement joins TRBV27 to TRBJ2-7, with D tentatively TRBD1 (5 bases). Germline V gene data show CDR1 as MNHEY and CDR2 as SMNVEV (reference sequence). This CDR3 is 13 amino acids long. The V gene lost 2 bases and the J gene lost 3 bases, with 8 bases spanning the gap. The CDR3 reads CASSLKGFYEQYF. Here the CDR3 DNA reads TGTGCCAGCAGTTTAAAGGGGTTCTACGAGCAGTACTTC.

The CDR3 DNA reads as TGCGCCAGCAGCCAAGACCTGACTAGCGGAAGCACAGATACGCAGTATTTT. This translates into CASSQDLTSGSTDTQYF. The V and J genes are TRBV4-3 and TRBJ2-3, with 9 bases that match TRBD2. This CDR3 spans 17 amino acids. The V gene end was trimmed by 0 bases and the J gene end by 0 bases; junction bases not matched to a gene: 4. Germline lookup yields CDR1 LGHNA and CDR2 YSLEER.

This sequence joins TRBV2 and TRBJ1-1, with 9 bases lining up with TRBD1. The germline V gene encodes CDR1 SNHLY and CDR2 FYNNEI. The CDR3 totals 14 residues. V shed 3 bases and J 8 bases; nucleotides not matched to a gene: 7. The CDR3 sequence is CASSDDTGGYEAFF. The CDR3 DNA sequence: TGTGCCAGCAGTGATGACACAGGGGGCTACGAAGCTTTCTTT.

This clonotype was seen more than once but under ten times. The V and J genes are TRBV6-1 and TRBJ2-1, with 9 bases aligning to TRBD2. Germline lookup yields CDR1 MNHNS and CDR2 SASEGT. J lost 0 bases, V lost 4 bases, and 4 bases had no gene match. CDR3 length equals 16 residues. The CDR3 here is CASSVSAGGSYNEQFF. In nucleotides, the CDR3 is TGTGCCAGCAGTGTATCAGCGGGGGGCTCCTACAATGAGCAGTTCTTC.

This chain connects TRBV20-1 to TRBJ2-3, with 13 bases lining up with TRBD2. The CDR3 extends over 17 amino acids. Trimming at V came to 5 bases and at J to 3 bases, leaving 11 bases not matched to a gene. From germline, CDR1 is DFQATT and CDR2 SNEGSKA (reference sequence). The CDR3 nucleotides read TGCAGTGCTCCAAGACTAGCGGGGGGACGATCAACAGATACGCAGTATTTT. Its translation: CSAPRLAGGRSTDTQYF.

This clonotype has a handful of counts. CDR3 DNA: TGTGCCAGCAGTCCGCCCCGGTTGAACACTGAAGCTTTCTTT. This encodes CASSPPRLNTEAFF. This chain links TRBV2 with TRBJ1-1; D uncertain. CDR3 length: 14 amino acids. The germline gives CDR1 SNHLY, CDR2 FYNNEI. The ends were cut back, 5 bases at V and 0 bases at J, with 10 bases in the middle.

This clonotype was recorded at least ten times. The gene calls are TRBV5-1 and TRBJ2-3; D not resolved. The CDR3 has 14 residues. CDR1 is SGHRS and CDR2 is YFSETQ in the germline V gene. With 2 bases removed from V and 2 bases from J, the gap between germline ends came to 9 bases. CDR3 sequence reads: CASSLGRLTDTQYF. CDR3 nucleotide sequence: TGCGCCAGCAGCTTAGGACGTCTCACAGATACGCAGTATTTT.

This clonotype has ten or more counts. Here the CDR3 reads CASSYDSNQPQHF. Written as DNA, the CDR3 is TGCGCCAGCAGCTATGACAGTAATCAGCCCCAGCATTTT. The chain combines TRBV5-1 with TRBJ1-5, with TRBD1 as a possible D gene (5 bases). Germline values: CDR1 SGHRS, CDR2 YFSETQ. Trimming left V 3 bases short and J 4 bases short, with 8 bases between. The CDR3 extends over 13 amino acids.

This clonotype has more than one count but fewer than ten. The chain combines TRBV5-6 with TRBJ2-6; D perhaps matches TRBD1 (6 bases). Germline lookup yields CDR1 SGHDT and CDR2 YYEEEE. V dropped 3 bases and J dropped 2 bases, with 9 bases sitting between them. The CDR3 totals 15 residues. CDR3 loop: CASSYRDAGANVLTF. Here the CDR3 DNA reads TGTGCCAGCAGCTACAGGGACGCTGGGGCCAACGTCCTGACTTTC.

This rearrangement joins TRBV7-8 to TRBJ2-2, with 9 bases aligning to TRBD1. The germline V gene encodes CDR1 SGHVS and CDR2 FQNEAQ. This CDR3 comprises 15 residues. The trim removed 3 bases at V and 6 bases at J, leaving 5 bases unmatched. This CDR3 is CASSLKTGGPGELFF. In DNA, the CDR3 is TGTGCCAGCAGCTTGAAAACAGGGGGCCCCGGGGAGCTGTTTTTT.

The CDR3 loop reads CASIPTGRALLSQPQHF. CDR3 coding DNA: TGTGCCAGTATACCAACGGGCAGGGCCCTACTTAGTCAGCCCCAGCATTTT. This chain links TRBV19 with TRBJ1-5; D is possibly TRBD1 (5 bases). V was clipped by 7 bases and J by 6 bases, with 25 bases between them. Germline CDR1 reads LNHDA; CDR2 reads SQIVND (reference sequence). The CDR3 contains 17 residues.

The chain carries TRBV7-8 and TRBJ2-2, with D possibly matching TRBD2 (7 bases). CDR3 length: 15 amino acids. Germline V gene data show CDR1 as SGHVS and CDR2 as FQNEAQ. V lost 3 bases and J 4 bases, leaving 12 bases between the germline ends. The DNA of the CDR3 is TGTGCCAGCAGCTTCGGGGGGCATGGCACCGGGGAGCTGTTTTTT. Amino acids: CASSFGGHGTGELFF.

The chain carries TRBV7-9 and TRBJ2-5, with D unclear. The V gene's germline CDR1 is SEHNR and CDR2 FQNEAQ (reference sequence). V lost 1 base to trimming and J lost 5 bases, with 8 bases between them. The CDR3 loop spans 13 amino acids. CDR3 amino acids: CASSLGDSETQYF. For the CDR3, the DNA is TGTGCCAGCAGCTTAGGAGATTCTGAGACCCAGTACTTC.

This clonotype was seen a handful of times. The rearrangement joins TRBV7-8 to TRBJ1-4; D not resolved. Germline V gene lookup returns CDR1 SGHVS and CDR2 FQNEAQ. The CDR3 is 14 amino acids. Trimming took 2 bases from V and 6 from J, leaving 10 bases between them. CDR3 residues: CASSLSELDEKLFF. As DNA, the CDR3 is TGTGCCAGCAGCTTATCTGAATTGGATGAAAAACTGTTTTTT.

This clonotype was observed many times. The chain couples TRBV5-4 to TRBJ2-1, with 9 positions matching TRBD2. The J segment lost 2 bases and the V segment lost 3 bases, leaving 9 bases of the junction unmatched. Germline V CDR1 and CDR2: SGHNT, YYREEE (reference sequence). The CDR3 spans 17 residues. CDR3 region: CASSWGTAGGPYNEQFF. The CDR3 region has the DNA TGTGCCAGCAGCTGGGGCACGGCGGGGGGGCCCTACAATGAGCAGTTCTTC.

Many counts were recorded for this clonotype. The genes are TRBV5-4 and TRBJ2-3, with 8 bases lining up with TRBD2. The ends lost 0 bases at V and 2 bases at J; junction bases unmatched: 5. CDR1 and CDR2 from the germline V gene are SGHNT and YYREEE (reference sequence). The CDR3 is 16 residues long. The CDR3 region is CASSLGRTSPTDTQYF. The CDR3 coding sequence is TGTGCCAGCAGCTTGGGGCGGACTAGCCCCACAGATACGCAGTATTTT.

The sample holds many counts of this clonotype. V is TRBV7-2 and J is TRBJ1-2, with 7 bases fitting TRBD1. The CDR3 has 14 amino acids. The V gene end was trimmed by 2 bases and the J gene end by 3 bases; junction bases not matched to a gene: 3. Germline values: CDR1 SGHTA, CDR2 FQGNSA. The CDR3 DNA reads TGTGCCAGCAGCTTAAACAGGGGTGACTATGGCTACACCTTC. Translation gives CASSLNRGDYGYTF.

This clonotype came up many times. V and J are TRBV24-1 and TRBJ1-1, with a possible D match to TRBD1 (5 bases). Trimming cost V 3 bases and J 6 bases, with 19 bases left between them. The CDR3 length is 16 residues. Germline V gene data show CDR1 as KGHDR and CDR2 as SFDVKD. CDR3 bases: TGTGCCACCAGTGATCCATCGTGGGGGGGAACCGCTGAAGCTTTCTTT. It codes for CATSDPSWGGTAEAFF.

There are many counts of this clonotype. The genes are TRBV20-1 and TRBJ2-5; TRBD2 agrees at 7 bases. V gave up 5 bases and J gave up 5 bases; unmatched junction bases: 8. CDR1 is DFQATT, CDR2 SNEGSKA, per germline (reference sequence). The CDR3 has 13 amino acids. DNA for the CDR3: TGCAGTGCTTTAAGACTAGCAGGCGAGACCCAGTACTTC. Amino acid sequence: CSALRLAGETQYF.

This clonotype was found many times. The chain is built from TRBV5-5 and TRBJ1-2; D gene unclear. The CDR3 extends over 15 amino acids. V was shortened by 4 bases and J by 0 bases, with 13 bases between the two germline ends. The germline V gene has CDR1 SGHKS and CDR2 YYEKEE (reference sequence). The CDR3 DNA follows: TGTGCCAGCAGCCCCACCCCATTCTCTAACTATGGCTACACCTTC. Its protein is CASSPTPFSNYGYTF.

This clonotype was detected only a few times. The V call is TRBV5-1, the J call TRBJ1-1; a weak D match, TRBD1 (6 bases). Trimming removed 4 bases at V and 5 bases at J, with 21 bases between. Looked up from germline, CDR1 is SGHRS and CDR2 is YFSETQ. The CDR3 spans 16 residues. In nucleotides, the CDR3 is TGCGCCAGCAGCCCCTCCCCCCAGGGGTGGTCAACTGAAGCTTTCTTT. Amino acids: CASSPSPQGWSTEAFF.

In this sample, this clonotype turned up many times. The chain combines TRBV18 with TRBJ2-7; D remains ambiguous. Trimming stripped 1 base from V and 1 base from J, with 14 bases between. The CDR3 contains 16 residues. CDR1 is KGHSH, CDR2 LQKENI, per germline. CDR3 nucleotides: TGTGCCAGCTCACCACAAGAATTCTCCGGATCCTACGAGCAGTACTTC. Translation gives CASSPQEFSGSYEQYF.

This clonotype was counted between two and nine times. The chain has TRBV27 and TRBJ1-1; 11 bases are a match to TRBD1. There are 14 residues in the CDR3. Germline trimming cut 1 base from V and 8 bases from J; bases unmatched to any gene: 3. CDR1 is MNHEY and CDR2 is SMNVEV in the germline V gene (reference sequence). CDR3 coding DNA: TGTGCCAGCAGTTTATTAGGACAGGGGGCAGAAGCTTTCTTT. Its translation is CASSLLGQGAEAFF.

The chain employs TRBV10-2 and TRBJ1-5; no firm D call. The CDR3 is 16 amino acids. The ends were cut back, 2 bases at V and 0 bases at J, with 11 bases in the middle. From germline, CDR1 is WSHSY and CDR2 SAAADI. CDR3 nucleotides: TGCGCCAGCAGTGAGAACGGGATTAATAGCAATCAGCCCCAGCATTTT. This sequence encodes CASSENGINSNQPQHF.